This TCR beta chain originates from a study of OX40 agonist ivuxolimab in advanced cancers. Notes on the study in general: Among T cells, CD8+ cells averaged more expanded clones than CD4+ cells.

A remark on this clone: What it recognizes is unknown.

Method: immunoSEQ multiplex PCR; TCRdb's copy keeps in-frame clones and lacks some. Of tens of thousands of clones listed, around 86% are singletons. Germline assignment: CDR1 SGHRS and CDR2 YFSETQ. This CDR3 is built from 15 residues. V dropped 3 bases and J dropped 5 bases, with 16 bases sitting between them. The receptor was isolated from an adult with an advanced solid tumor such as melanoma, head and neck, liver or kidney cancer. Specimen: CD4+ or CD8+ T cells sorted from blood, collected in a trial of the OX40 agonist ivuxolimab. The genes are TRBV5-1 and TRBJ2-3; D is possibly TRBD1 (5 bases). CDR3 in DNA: TGCGCCAGCAGCTCCCCGACAGCAACGATAGATACGCAGTATTTT. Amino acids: CASSSPTATIDTQYF.